The 32 T cell receptor beta chains presented below share a single source sample, sequenced in a study of cytomegalovirus exposure and HLA in healthy donors (dated by TCRdb to the late 2010s). Library construction relied on the immunoSEQ multiplex PCR assay. The multiplex PCR relied on a mix of 60 forward primers for TCR Vbeta segments and 13 reverse primers for TCR Jbeta segments. TCRdb mirrors the immuneACCESS table, restricted to in-frame sequences. Some clones are absent from its copies; in checked studies, under half trace to an unresolved V gene, and the reason for the others is unknown. The sample table records over 85,000 clones; around four fifths of these occur just once. Of the sample, around 2.6% is held by the ten largest clones. Sequencing was done on a sample of PBMCs. The receptors derive from a man in his forties in good health and CMV-seronegative.

The rearrangement joins TRBV30 to TRBJ2-5, with 7 bases aligning to TRBD2. Trimming took 1 base from V and 2 from J; bases not matched to a gene: 10. The CDR3 is 16 amino acids. Germline V gene lookup returns CDR1 GTSNPN and CDR2 SVGIG (reference sequence). For the CDR3, the DNA is TGTGCCTGGAGTGCCCTAGGGGAGGGGAGGCAAGAGACCCAGTACTTC. It encodes CAWSALGEGRQETQYF.

The V gene is TRBV6-5, the J gene TRBJ1-1; TRBD1 aligns across 10 bases. Germline lookup yields CDR1 MNHEY and CDR2 SVGAGI. CDR3 length: 16 amino acids. With V trimmed by 2 bases and J by 1 base, 4 bases remained unmatched. The CDR3 DNA follows: TGTGCCAGCAGTTACGGGACAGGGGCTTGGAACACTGAAGCTTTCTTT. This encodes CASSYGTGAWNTEAFF.

V is TRBV30 and J is TRBJ2-5; TRBD1 aligns across 7 bases. V trimming: 2 bases; J trimming: 10 bases; junction bases outside the gene matches: 13. The CDR3 is 14 amino acids. Germline CDR1 GTSNPN, CDR2 SVGIG (reference sequence). The chain's CDR3 is CAWSPGGRAGGQYF. For the CDR3, the DNA is TGTGCCTGGAGTCCCGGCGGGCGGGCAGGGGGCCAGTACTTC.

This chain links TRBV7-9 with TRBJ1-4; D might be TRBD1 (5 bases). Trimming pared 0 bases from V and 10 bases from J, leaving 12 bases between. This CDR3 comprises 14 residues. The germline CDR1 and CDR2 sequences are SEHNR and FQNEAQ (reference sequence). The CDR3 region is CASSLAVVGGKLFF. In DNA form, the CDR3 reads TGTGCCAGCAGCTTAGCGGTCGTGGGGGGAAAACTGTTTTTT.

The chain uses TRBV4-1 and TRBJ2-7; 9 bases fit TRBD2. Unmatched junction bases numbered 9, after V lost 4 bases and J lost 5 bases. The germline V gene has CDR1 MGHRA and CDR2 YSYEKL. CDR3 length: 15 amino acids. The CDR3 spells CASSRLGTSFHEQYF. CDR3 bases: TGCGCCAGCAGCCGACTAGGGACTAGCTTCCACGAGCAGTACTTC.

This chain joins TRBV19 and TRBJ2-3; D gene uncertain. CDR1 and CDR2 (germline): LNHDA, SQIVND (reference sequence). This CDR3 contains 14 residues. V was trimmed by 5 bases and J by 1 base, leaving 10 bases between them. The CDR3 coding sequence is TGTGCCAGTAGTGTGCTGGTAGGCACAGATACGCAGTATTTT. Translating gives CASSVLVGTDTQYF. Full variable domain (outside the CDR3, taken from reference TRBV19 and TRBJ2-3): DGGITQSPKYLFRKEGQNVTLSCEQNLNHDAMYWYRQDPGQGLRLIYYSQIVNDFQKGDIAEGYSVSREKKESFPLTVTSAQKNPTAFYLCASSVLVGTDTQYFGPGTRLTVL.

This sequence joins TRBV18 and TRBJ2-2; a weak D match, TRBD2 (6 bases). The V end lost 2 bases, the J end lost 1 base, and 14 bases lay between the germline ends. Germline V gene lookup returns CDR1 KGHSH and CDR2 LQKENI. The CDR3 totals 17 residues. The CDR3 sequence: CASSPWGDRRNTGELFF. DNA of the CDR3: TGTGCCAGCTCACCATGGGGGGACCGAAGGAACACCGGGGAGCTGTTTTTT. Based on the CDR3 plus reference TRBV18 and TRBJ2-2, the full variable domain is NAGVMQNPRHLVRRRGQEARLRCSPMKGHSHVYWYRQLPEEGLKFMVYLQKENIIDESGMPKERFSAEFPKEGPSILRIQQVVRGDSAAYFCASSPWGDRRNTGELFFGEGSRLTVL.

V gene TRBV15 combines with J gene TRBJ2-1, with 8 nucleotides matching TRBD1. V shed 5 bases and J 8 bases; nucleotides not matched to a gene: 20. Germline lookup yields CDR1 LNHNV and CDR2 YYDKDF (reference sequence). The CDR3 is 18 amino acids. The chain's CDR3 is CATSENWDRWKGYDEQFF. The CDR3, as DNA: TGTGCCACCAGCGAGAATTGGGACAGGTGGAAAGGTTACGATGAGCAGTTCTTC.

This clone was picked up one time. The chain links TRBV11-3 to TRBJ2-3; perhaps TRBD2 as D (5 bases). The CDR3 sequence is 14 residues long. Per the germline V gene, CDR1 is SGHNT and CDR2 is YENEEA. Trimming pared 3 bases from V and 5 bases from J, leaving 12 bases between. Here the CDR3 reads CASSFGRERDTQYF. The CDR3 DNA sequence: TGTGCCAGCAGCTTCGGTAGGGAGAGAGATACGCAGTATTTT.

This clone was picked up a small number of times. V usage is TRBV6-1 and J usage is TRBJ2-3; D possibly corresponds to TRBD1 (6 bases). The CDR3 extends over 15 amino acids. In germline, CDR1 is MNHNS, CDR2 SASEGT. Trimming left V 7 bases short and J 2 bases short, with 16 bases between. The CDR3: CASTRGTNPTDTQYF. CDR3 in DNA: TGTGCCAGCACCCGAGGGACAAACCCCACAGATACGCAGTATTTT.

The chain recombines TRBV4-1 with TRBJ2-7; 11 positions match TRBD1. The CDR3 is made up of 15 amino acids. The V gene's germline CDR1 is MGHRA and CDR2 YSYEKL. V shed 4 bases and J 3 bases; nucleotides not matched to a gene: 5. In DNA, the CDR3 is TGCGCCAGCAGCCCCAGGGACAGGGGGGTCTACGAGCAGTACTTC. It codes for CASSPRDRGVYEQYF.

The rearrangement links TRBV21-1 to TRBJ2-1; the listed D gene, TRBD1, was not tested against the DNA. TRBV21-1 represents a pseudogene. The CDR3 runs 16 residues. The CDR3 reads CASSKGISGQYNEQFF. CDR3 DNA: TGTGCCAGCAGCAAAGGGATAAGCGGACAGTACAATGAGCAGTTCTTC.

J is TRBJ1-1 and V is TRBV6-5, with 10 bases that match TRBD1. Germline values: CDR1 MNHEY, CDR2 SVGAGI. The CDR3 is made up of 15 amino acids. V shed 2 bases, J shed 7 bases, and the junction held 7 bases outside the gene matches. CDR3 in amino acids: CASSYLRQGAFEAFF. CDR3 DNA sequence: TGTGCCAGCAGTTACCTCCGACAGGGGGCGTTTGAAGCTTTCTTT.

The gene calls are TRBV10-2 and TRBJ2-7; D is unresolved. The V end lost 7 bases, the J end lost 4 bases, and 23 bases lay between the germline ends. This CDR3 is built from 16 residues. Germline CDR1 WSHSY, CDR2 SAAADI. DNA of the CDR3: TGCGCCAGCAAAAAACCTAGTACTACAAACACATACGAGCAGTACTTC. It codes for CASKKPSTTNTYEQYF.

CDR3 protein: CASSLASEGEQYF. CDR3 bases: TGTGCCAGCAGCTTAGCGTCGGAGGGCGAGCAGTACTTC. The chain has TRBV7-6 and TRBJ2-7; tentative D call: TRBD2 (6 bases). This CDR3 contains 13 residues. CDR1 is SGHVS and CDR2 is FNYEAQ in the germline V gene. Trimming removed 0 bases from V and 6 bases from J, with 9 bases in between. The full variable domain, completed using reference TRBV7-6 and TRBJ2-7, is GAGVSQSPRYKVTKRGQDVALRCDPISGHVSLYWYRQALGQGPEFLTYFNYEAQQDKSGLPNDRFSAERPEGSISTLTIQRTEQRDSAMYRCASSLASEGEQYFGPGTRLTVT.

This rearrangement joins TRBV6-1 to TRBJ1-1; D unclear. CDR1 is MNHNS, CDR2 SASEGT, per germline. V was pared by 2 bases and J by 3 bases, with 10 bases between. This CDR3 has 14 amino acids. The CDR3 sequence: CASSELSQYTEAFF. DNA of the CDR3: TGTGCCAGCAGTGAACTGTCTCAGTACACTGAAGCTTTCTTT.

The V gene is TRBV6-1, the J gene TRBJ1-5; D not resolved. Germline V gene data show CDR1 as MNHNS and CDR2 as SASEGT. The CDR3 is made up of 12 amino acids. With 6 bases removed from V and 9 bases from J, the gap between germline ends came to 12 bases. DNA of the CDR3: TGTGCCAGCAGGCGGGCGATGCGGCCCCAGCATTTT. This sequence encodes CASRRAMRPQHF.

The gene calls are TRBV7-2 and TRBJ2-5; 10 bases map to TRBD1. In germline, CDR1 is SGHTA, CDR2 FQGNSA. V lost 1 base and J lost 1; bases outside the gene matches: 9. The CDR3 is 18 residues long. CDR3 amino acids: CASSLGTGGDWTQETQYF. The CDR3 bases are TGTGCCAGCAGCTTAGGGACAGGGGGGGATTGGACCCAAGAGACCCAGTACTTC.

The chain has TRBV27 and TRBJ1-5; a possible D gene is TRBD1 (6 bases). CDR3 size: 20 residues. V was pared by 5 bases and J by 0 bases, with 26 bases between. Germline CDR1 reads MNHEY; CDR2 reads SMNVEV (reference sequence). The DNA for the CDR3 is TGTGCCAGCAGTCGAACCGGGACACTTCGCTCTGTCTATAGCAATCAGCCCCAGCATTTT. Protein product: CASSRTGTLRSVYSNQPQHF.

V and J are TRBV7-2 and TRBJ2-2; D unresolved. Trimming stripped 1 base from V and 2 bases from J, with 11 bases between. From germline, CDR1 is SGHTA and CDR2 FQGNSA. The CDR3 sequence is 16 residues long. CDR3 DNA sequence: TGTGCCAGCAGCTTAGTGGTGACTCTCAACACCGGGGAGCTGTTTTTT. The encoded protein is CASSLVVTLNTGELFF.

The chain has TRBV10-3 and TRBJ2-3, with TRBD2 matching over 8 bases. This CDR3 is built from 13 residues. V lost 10 bases, J lost 1 base, and 4 bases stayed unmatched. Germline CDR1 ENHRY, CDR2 SYGVKD. DNA for the CDR3: TGTGCCACCCAAGCGGGGGGCACAGATACGCAGTATTTT. Amino acid sequence: CATQAGGTDTQYF.

The J gene is TRBJ2-3, the V gene TRBV30; TRBD2 might be the D (7 bases). Per the germline V gene, CDR1 is GTSNPN and CDR2 is SVGIG (reference sequence). Trimming took 5 bases from V and 3 from J, leaving 18 bases between them. The length of the CDR3 is 15 residues. This chain's CDR3 is CAWEGGASGTDTQYF. CDR3 nucleotide sequence: TGTGCCTGGGAGGGGGGGGCCAGCGGGACAGATACGCAGTATTTT.

The chain carries TRBV7-2 and TRBJ1-4, with no clear D. The CDR3 is 15 residues long. Germline values: CDR1 SGHTA, CDR2 FQGNSA. The V end lost 1 base, the J end lost 7 bases, and 13 bases lay between the germline ends. The CDR3 here is CASSLGRILGEKLFF. The CDR3 DNA sequence: TGTGCCAGCAGCTTAGGGCGGATCTTAGGTGAAAAACTGTTTTTT.

This clone was detected a few times. The V gene is TRBV7-9, the J gene TRBJ2-2; D perhaps matches TRBD1 (8 bases). Germline V gives CDR1 SEHNR, CDR2 FQNEAQ (reference sequence). The CDR3 consists of 16 residues. Trimming left V 7 bases short and J 1 base short, with 16 bases between. The CDR3 nucleotides read TGTGCCAGCACCCCCGGGGGGACAGGGAACACCGGGGAGCTGTTTTTT. This gives the protein CASTPGGTGNTGELFF. Full variable domain (rest looked up from reference TRBV7-9 and TRBJ2-2): DTGVSQNPRHKITKRGQNVTFRCDPISEHNRLYWYRQTLGQGPEFLTYFQNEAQLEKSRLLSDRFSAERPKGSFSTLEIQRTEQGDSAMYLCASTPGGTGNTGELFFGEGSRLTVL.

This chain joins TRBV6-1 and TRBJ1-2; perhaps TRBD1 as D (6 bases). Per germline, CDR1 MNHNS and CDR2 SASEGT. V lost 0 bases and J 4 bases, leaving 9 bases between the germline ends. The CDR3 sequence is 14 residues long. CDR3 in amino acids: CASSEAEQGYGYTF. The CDR3 nucleotides read TGTGCCAGCAGTGAAGCGGAACAGGGCTATGGCTACACCTTC.

This clone was observed a single time. This chain joins TRBV5-1 and TRBJ2-5; D perhaps matches TRBD1 (5 bases). CDR3 size: 14 residues. The germline V gene has CDR1 SGHRS and CDR2 YFSETQ. V lost 6 bases and J 4 bases, leaving 16 bases between the germline ends. The CDR3, as DNA: TGCGCCAGCACCCCCCTCCGACAGCGAGAGACCCAGTACTTC. Translating gives CASTPLRQRETQYF.

A word on this clone: A junction end diverges from the germline sequence, so it may reflect a read error. The chain joins TRBV7-7 to TRBJ2-1; 10 positions agree with TRBD2. This CDR3 has 16 residues. In germline, CDR1 is SSHAT, CDR2 FNYEAQ (reference sequence). CDR3 nucleotides: TGTGCTAGCAGCCCGACCAGCGGGGGGGCTTACAATGAGCAGTTCTTC. Residues: CASSPTSGGAYNEQFF.

The V and J genes are TRBV11-2 and TRBJ2-1, with TRBD2 matching 8 bases. CDR3 length: 16 amino acids. Germline V lookup: CDR1 SGHAT, CDR2 FQNNGV. The junction had 6 bases not matched to a gene; V was cut back by 0 bases and J by 5 bases. CDR3 amino acids: CASSLDRAGGNNEQFF. The CDR3 DNA reads TGTGCCAGCAGCTTAGATAGGGCGGGGGGTAACAATGAGCAGTTCTTC.

This chain uses TRBV5-5 with TRBJ1-2, with TRBD1 matching over 9 bases. The trim removed 5 bases at V and 4 bases at J, leaving 6 bases unmatched. Germline assignment: CDR1 SGHKS and CDR2 YYEKEE (reference sequence). The length of the CDR3 is 14 residues. The CDR3 bases are TGTGCCAGCAGAATGGGGACAGGGAGCTATGGCTACACCTTC. This codes for CASRMGTGSYGYTF.

This rearrangement joins TRBV13 to TRBJ1-2, with D hard to call. The CDR3 extends over 12 amino acids. The V end was cut by 2 bases, the J end by 6 bases, with 7 bases between. Germline assignment: CDR1 PRHDT and CDR2 FYEKMQ (reference sequence). DNA of the CDR3: TGTGCCAGCAGCTTAAGCGGGGATGGCTACACCTTC. Translated: CASSLSGDGYTF.

Worth noting for this clone: Germline and junction disagree at one end, which may indicate a read error. The sample carries other DNA sequences with the same CDR3. The chain couples TRBV29-1 to TRBJ2-1; 9 bases line up with TRBD2. This CDR3 is 16 amino acids long. The germline V gene encodes CDR1 SQVTM and CDR2 ANQGSEA. As DNA, the CDR3 is TGTAGCCCACTGAGTGGTGCGGGGGGGCCGGACAATGAGCAGTTCTTC. This encodes CSPLSGAGGPDNEQFF.

The rearrangement links TRBV6-6 to TRBJ1-1; D is ambiguous. Deletions cut 7 bases from V and 12 bases from J, with 21 bases between. CDR1 and CDR2 (germline): MNHNY, SVGAGI (reference sequence). The CDR3 loop spans 13 amino acids. The CDR3 is CASILRESLTTFF. CDR3 bases: TGTGCCAGCATCCTAAGGGAGTCACTAACGACTTTCTTT.